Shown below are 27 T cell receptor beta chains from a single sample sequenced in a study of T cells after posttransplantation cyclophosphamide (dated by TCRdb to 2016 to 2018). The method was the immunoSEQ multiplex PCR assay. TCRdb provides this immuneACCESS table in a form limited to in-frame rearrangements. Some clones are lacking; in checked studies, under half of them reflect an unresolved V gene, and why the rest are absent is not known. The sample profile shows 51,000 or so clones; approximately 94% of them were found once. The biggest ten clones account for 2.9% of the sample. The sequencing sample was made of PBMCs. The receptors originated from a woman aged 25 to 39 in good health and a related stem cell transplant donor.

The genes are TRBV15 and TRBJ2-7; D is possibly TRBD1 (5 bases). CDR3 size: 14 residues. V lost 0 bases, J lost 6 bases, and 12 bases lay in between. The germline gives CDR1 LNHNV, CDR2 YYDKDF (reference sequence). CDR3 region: CATSREGRVGEQYF. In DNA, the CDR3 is TGTGCCACCAGCAGAGAGGGCAGGGTCGGCGAGCAGTACTTC.

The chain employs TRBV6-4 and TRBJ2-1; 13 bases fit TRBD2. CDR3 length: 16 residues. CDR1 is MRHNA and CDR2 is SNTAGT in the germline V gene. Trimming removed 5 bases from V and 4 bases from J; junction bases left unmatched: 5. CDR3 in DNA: TGTGCCAGCAGTCCCGGGACTAGCGGGGAGTACAATGAGCAGTTCTTC. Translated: CASSPGTSGEYNEQFF.

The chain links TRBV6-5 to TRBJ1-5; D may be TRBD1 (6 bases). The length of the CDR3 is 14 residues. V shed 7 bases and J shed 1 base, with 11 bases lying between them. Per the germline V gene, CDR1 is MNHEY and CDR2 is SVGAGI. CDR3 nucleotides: TGTGCCAGCATGGGGACACTGAGCAATCAGCCCCAGCATTTT. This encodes CASMGTLSNQPQHF.

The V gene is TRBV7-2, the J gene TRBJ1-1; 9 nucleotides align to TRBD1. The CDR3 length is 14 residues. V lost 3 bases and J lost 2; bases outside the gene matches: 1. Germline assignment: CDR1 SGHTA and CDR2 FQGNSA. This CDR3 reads CASSFTGGNTEAFF. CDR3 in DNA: TGTGCCAGCAGCTTTACAGGGGGCAACACTGAAGCTTTCTTT. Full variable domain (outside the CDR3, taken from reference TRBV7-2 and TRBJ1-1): GAGVSQSPSNKVTEKGKDVELRCDPISGHTALYWYRQSLGQGLEFLIYFQGNSAPDKSGLPSDRFSAERTGGSVSTLTIQRTQQEDSAVYLCASSFTGGNTEAFFGQGTRLTVV.

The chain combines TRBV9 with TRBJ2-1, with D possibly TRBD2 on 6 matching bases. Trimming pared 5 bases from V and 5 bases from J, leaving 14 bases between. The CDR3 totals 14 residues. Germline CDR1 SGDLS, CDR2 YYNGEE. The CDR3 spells CASSSRLGNNEQFF. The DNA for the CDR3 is TGTGCCAGCAGTTCCCGACTAGGGAACAATGAGCAGTTCTTC.

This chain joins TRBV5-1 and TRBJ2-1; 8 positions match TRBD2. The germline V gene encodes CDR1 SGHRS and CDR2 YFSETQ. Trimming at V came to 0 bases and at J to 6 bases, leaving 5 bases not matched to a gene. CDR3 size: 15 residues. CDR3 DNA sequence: TGCGCCAGCAGCTTGGCCACTAGCGGTTTCAATGAGCAGTTCTTC. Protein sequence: CASSLATSGFNEQFF.

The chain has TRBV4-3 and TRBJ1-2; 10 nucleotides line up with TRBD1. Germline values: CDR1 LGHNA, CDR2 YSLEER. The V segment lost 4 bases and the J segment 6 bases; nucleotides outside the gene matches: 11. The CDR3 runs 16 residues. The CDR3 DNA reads TGCGCCAGCAGCCTGCTCGGGACAGGGGAAAGGGATGGCTACACCTTC. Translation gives CASSLLGTGERDGYTF.

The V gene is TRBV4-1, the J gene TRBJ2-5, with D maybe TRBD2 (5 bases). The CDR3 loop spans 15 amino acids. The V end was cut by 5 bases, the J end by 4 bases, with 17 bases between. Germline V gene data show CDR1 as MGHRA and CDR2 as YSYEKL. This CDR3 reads CASSAGLLQIETQYF. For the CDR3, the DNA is TGCGCCAGCAGCGCGGGCCTTCTTCAAATAGAGACCCAGTACTTC.

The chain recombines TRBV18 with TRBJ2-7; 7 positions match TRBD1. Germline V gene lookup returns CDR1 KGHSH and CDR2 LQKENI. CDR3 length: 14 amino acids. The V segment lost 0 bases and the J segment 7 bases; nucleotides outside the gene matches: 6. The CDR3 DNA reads TGTGCCAGCTCACCACCGACAGGGTCTCGTGAGCAGTACTTC. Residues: CASSPPTGSREQYF.

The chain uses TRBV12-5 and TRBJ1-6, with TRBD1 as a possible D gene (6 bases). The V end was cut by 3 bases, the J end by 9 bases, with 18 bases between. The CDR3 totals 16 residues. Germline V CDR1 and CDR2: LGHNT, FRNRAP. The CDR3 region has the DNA TGTGCTAGTGGTTTAAGGGGGGGCTTGGCGTCTTCACCCCTCCACTTT. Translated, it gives CASGLRGGLASSPLHF.

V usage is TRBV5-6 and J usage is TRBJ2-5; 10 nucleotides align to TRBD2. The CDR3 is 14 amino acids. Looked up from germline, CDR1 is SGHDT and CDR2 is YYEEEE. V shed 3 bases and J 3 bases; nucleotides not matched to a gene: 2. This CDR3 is CASSSSGGEETQYF. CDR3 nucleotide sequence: TGTGCCAGCAGCTCCAGCGGGGGGGAAGAGACCCAGTACTTC.

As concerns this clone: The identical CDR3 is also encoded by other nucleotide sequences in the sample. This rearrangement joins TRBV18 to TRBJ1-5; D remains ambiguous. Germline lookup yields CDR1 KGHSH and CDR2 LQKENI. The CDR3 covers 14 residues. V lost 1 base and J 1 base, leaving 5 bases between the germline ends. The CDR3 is CASSPRGSNQPQHF. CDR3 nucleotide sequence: TGTGCCAGCTCACCACGAGGGAGCAATCAGCCCCAGCATTTT.

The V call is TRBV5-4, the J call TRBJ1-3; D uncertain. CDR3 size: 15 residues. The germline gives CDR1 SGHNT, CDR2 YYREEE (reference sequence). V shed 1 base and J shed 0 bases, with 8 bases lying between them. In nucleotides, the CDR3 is TGTGCCAGCAGCTTGTGGACTTCCTCTGGAAACACCATATATTTT. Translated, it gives CASSLWTSSGNTIYF.

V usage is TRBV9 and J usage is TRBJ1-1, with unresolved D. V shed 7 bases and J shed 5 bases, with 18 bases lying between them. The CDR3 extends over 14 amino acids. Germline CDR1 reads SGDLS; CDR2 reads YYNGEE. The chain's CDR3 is CASSVRGDGTEAFF. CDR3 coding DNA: TGTGCCAGCTCGGTCCGGGGAGATGGAACTGAAGCTTTCTTT.

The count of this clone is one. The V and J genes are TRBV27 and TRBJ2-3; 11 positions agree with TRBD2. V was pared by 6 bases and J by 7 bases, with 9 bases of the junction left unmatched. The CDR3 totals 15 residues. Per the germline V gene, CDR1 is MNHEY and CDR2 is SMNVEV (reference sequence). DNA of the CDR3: TGTGCCAGCAGACGTAGCGGGGGGGCCATAAATACGCAGTATTTT. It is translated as CASRRSGGAINTQYF.

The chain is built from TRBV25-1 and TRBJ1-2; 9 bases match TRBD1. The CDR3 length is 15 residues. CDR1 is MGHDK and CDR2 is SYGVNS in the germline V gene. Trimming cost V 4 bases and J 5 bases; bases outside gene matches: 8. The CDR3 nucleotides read TGTGCCAGCAGTGGATCCGGGACAGGGACTTATGGCTACACCTTC. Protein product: CASSGSGTGTYGYTF.

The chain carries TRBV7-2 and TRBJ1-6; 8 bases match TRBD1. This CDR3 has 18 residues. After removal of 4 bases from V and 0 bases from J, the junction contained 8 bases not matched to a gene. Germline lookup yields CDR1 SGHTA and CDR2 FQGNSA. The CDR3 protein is CASSYPRTGSSYNSPLHF. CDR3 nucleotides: TGTGCCAGCAGCTACCCCAGGACAGGGAGCTCCTATAATTCACCCCTCCACTTT.

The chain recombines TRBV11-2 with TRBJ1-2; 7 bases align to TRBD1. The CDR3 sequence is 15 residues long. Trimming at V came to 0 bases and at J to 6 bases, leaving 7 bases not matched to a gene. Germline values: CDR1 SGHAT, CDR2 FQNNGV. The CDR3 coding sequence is TGTGCCAGCAGCTTAGAGCCAAGGGGGCACCATGGCTACACCTTC. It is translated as CASSLEPRGHHGYTF.

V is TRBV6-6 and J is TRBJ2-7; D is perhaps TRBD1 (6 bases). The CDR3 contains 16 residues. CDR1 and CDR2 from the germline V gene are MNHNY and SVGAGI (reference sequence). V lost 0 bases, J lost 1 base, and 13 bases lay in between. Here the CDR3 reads CASSYSPGDVSYEQYF. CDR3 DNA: TGTGCCAGCAGTTACTCCCCAGGGGACGTATCCTACGAGCAGTACTTC.

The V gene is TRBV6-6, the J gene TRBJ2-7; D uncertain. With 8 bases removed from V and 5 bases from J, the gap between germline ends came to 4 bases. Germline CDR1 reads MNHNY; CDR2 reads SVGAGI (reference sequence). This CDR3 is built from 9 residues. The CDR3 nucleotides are TGTGCCAGCCTTCACGAGCAGTACTTC. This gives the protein CASLHEQYF.

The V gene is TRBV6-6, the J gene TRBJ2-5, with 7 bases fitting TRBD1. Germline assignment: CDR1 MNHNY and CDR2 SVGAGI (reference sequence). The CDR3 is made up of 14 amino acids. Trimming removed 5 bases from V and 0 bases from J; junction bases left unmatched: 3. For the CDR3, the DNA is TGTGCCAGCAGTCCGGGACAGAACCAAGAGACCCAGTACTTC. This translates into CASSPGQNQETQYF.

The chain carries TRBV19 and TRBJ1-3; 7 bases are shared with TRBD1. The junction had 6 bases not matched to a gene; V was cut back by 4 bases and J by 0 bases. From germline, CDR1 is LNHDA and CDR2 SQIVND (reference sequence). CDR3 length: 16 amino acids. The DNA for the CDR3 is TGTGCCAGTAGTACTAACCGGGACAGCTCTGGAAACACCATATATTTT. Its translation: CASSTNRDSSGNTIYF.

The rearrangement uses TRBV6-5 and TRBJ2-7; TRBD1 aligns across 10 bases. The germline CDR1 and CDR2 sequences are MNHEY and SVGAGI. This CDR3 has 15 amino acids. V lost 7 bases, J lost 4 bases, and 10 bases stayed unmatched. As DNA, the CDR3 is TGTGCCAGCACTCCTGGACAGGGGGTACCATACGAGCAGTACTTC. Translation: CASTPGQGVPYEQYF.

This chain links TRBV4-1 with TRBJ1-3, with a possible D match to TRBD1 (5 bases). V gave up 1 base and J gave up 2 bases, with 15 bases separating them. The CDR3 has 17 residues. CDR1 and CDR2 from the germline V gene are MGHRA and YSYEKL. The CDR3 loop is CASSQGFFRGTGNTIYF. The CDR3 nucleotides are TGCGCCAGCAGCCAAGGGTTCTTCCGGGGGACTGGAAACACCATATATTTT.

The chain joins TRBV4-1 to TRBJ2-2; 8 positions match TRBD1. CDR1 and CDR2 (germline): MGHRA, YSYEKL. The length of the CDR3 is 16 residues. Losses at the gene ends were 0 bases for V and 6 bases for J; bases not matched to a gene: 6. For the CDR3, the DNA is TGCGCCAGCAGCCAAGATCGGGGACAGGTAGCCGGGGAGCTGTTTTTT. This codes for CASSQDRGQVAGELFF.

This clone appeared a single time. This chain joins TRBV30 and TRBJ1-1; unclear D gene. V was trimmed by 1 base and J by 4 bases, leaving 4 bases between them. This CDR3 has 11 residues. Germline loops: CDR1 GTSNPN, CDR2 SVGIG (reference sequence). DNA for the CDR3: TGTGCCTGGAGTGGGAGCACTGAAGCTTTCTTT. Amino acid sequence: CAWSGSTEAFF. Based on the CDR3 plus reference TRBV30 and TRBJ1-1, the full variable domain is SQTIHQWPATLVQPVGSPLSLECTVEGTSNPNLYWYRQAAGRGLQLLFYSVGIGQISSEVPQNLSASRPQDRQFILSSKKLLLSDSGFYLCAWSGSTEAFFGQGTRLTVV.

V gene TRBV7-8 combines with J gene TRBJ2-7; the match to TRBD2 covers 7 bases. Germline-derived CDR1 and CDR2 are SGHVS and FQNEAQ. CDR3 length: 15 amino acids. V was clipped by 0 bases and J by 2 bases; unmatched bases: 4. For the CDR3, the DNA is TGTGCCAGCAGCTTAGCGAGGGCGGGGGCCTACGAGCAGTACTTC. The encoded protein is CASSLARAGAYEQYF. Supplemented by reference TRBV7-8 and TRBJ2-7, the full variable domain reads GAGVSQSPRYKVAKRGQDVALRCDPISGHVSLFWYQQALGQGPEFLTYFQNEAQLDKSGLPSDRFFAERPEGSVSTLKIQRTQQEDSAVYLCASSLARAGAYEQYFGPGTRLTVT.